This TCR beta chain was captured by sequencing in a study of neoadjuvant anti-PD-1 for oral cavity cancer (dated by TCRdb to 2020 to 2023). Study-level background: Before curative-intent surgical resection, most patients were given three to four biweekly doses of nivolumab at 3 mg/kg. A roughly 30% response rate was observed in the parent correlative cohort, in which eleven to twelve patients were included. Patients without progression received a fourth nivolumab dose around day 43 and underwent definitive surgical resection on days 50-56. Under RECIST 1.1, a patient counted as a responder if showing complete response, partial response or stable disease, and as a non-responder if showing progression. Beyond this particular receptor, the publication reports: Higher pretreatment blood TCRbeta clonality and lower post-treatment tumor TCRbeta clonality were correlated with higher pretreatment blood Treg/Th17 ratios. TCR analyses included only a few patients per response group, and the authors called for larger cohorts for validation. After neoadjuvant nivolumab, T cell clonality (Gini index) in PBMCs was significantly higher in non-responders than in responders.

A remark on this clone: The specificity of this receptor is unknown. Per-base qualities were not stored, and no clone one base away is much larger.

For deep sequencing of PBMC libraries, mostly about 480 ng of input genomic DNA was used, and six replicates were run per sample. The immunoSEQ hsTCRbeta kit was used to prepare TCRbeta libraries, following the manufacturer's instructions. An Illumina NovaSeq 6000 S4 flow cell was used to sequence the final libraries, which had first been combined to 3 nM. The paper's data handling went like this. The immunoSEQ Analyzer was used for raw data preprocessing and quality control. The analysis was limited to productive rearrangements, and each clonotype was defined by a unique CDR3 amino acid sequence. Repertoire clonality was estimated as the Gini-Simpson index, computed with the R package tcR. Gini indices were compared with Student's t test, and associations with tumor size change were assessed by Pearson correlation. Entries here come from immuneACCESS through TCRdb and include only in-frame sequences with V and J called. Some clones fail to appear in such tables; in the studies checked, an unresolved V gene covers under half of the shortfall, and the cause of the remainder is unknown. V and J calls plus clone size are reproduced from that table; the DNA served to infer D and trimming. Within this sample are 30,000 to 40,000 clones, with approximately 87% of them counted one time only. The ten most abundant clones make up about 3.5% of the sample.

The time point label on this specimen signifies: before neoadjuvant nivolumab. The patients had newly diagnosed stage II-IVA oral cavity squamous cell carcinoma and had not received any prior systemic or radiation treatment. The cohort was composed of patients with HPV-negative, locally advanced oral cavity squamous cell carcinoma. Peripheral blood mononuclear cells were analyzed directly, without maintenance or expansion in culture. Samples came from a longitudinal correlative study of a single-arm phase II trial of neoadjuvant nivolumab in oral cavity squamous cell carcinoma. Genomic DNA-based TCRbeta sequencing was performed on subject-matched pre- and post-treatment PBMCs and tumors from three responders and three non-responders. Peripheral blood mononuclear cells were collected before nivolumab treatment and were collected again after treatment, at the time of surgery. The Maxwell RSC DNA from Cells kit was used to isolate genomic DNA from PBMCs.

The receptor comes from a person aged 35-80 years with oral cavity squamous cell carcinoma. The input for sequencing was PBMCs, taken before nivolumab (anti-PD-1) treatment.

The base sequence is TGTGCCAGCTCACCCATGAGGGGTAACTATGGCTACACCTTC. It translates as CASSPMRGNYGYTF. This chain is built from TRBV18 and TRBJ1-2, with TRBD1 tentatively as D gene (5 bases match). The CDR3 starts with the cysteine, ends with the phenylalanine, and has 14 residues. Only CDR3 DNA is held: 42 bases, read in frame from base 1. The germline V gene specifies KGHSH as CDR1 and LQKENI as CDR2. The trim is 3 bases for V and 1 base for J, with a gap of 9 bases between the germline ends. Where the CDR3 stops, the reference TRBV18 and TRBJ1-2 genes take over; the full variable domain is NAGVMQNPRHLVRRRGQEARLRCSPMKGHSHVYWYRQLPEEGLKFMVYLQKENIIDESGMPKERFSAEFPKEGPSILRIQQVVRGDSAAYFCASSPMRGNYGYTFGSGTRLTVV.